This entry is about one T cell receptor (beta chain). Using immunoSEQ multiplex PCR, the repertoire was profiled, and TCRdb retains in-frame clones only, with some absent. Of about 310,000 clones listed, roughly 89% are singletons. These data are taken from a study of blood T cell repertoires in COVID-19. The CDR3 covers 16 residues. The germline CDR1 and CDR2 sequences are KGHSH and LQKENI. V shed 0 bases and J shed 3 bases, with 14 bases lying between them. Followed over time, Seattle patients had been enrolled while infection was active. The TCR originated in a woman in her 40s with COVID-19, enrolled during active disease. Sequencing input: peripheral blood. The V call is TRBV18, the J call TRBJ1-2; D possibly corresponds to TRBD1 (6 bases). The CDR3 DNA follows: TGTGCCAGCTCACCACCTACAGGGCGAGGAGACTATGGCTACACCTTC. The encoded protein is CASSPPTGRGDYGYTF.